Below are 20 T cell receptor beta chains sequenced from a single sample in a study of CD8 T cells in ankylosing spondylitis. TCRdb re-derived calls from the 5' RACE reads in MiXCR, one entry per CDR3 protein. The sample carries about 250,000 distinct CDR3 sequences, roughly 8.2% recorded once. The sample comprised blood, either unsorted or a sorted T cell fraction (not recorded which). These TCRs come from a female donor with ankylosing spondylitis or in good health (not recorded which).

This clonotype was counted at least ten times. The chain has TRBV2 and TRBJ2-5, with D perhaps matching TRBD1 or TRBD2 (5 bases each). The V gene's germline CDR1 is SNHLY and CDR2 FYNNEI. The CDR3 has 12 residues. Deletions cut 7 bases from V and 2 bases from J, with 8 bases between. The CDR3: CASMGRQETQYF. DNA of the CDR3: TGTGCCAGCATGGGACGACAAGAGACCCAGTACTTC.

This clonotype was found many times. The chain couples TRBV5-1 to TRBJ2-3; possibly TRBD2 for D (5 bases). The CDR3 totals 15 residues. Germline assignment: CDR1 SGHRS and CDR2 YFSETQ. Between the trimmed V and J ends, which lost 0 bases and 4 bases, there was a span of 12 bases. CDR3 bases: TGCGCCAGCAGCTTGGAGGACTCCCCTCCAGATACGCAGTATTTT. It codes for CASSLEDSPPDTQYF.

This clonotype was seen at least ten times. The V and J genes are TRBV18 and TRBJ1-1, with D possibly TRBD1 on 5 matching bases. Germline CDR1 reads KGHSH; CDR2 reads LQKENI. Trimming took off 6 bases at V and 1 base at J, with 6 bases between the two ends. The CDR3 has 12 amino acids. CDR3: CASSGTNTEAFF. The CDR3 DNA follows: TGTGCCAGCTCCGGGACGAACACTGAAGCTTTCTTT.

The chain has TRBV7-7 and TRBJ2-1, with D perhaps matching TRBD2 (6 bases). Germline CDR1 is SSHAT and CDR2 is FNYEAQ (reference sequence). The CDR3 spans 16 residues. V lost 6 bases and J 3 bases, leaving 18 bases between the germline ends. The CDR3 reads CASSPRSAGRYNEQFF. CDR3 sequence (DNA): TGTGCCAGCAGTCCTCGGTCAGCGGGCCGCTACAATGAGCAGTTCTTC.

This clonotype appeared many times. The chain is built from TRBV7-6 and TRBJ2-2; 13 bases are a match to TRBD2. The CDR3 covers 21 residues. CDR1 and CDR2 (germline): SGHVS, FNYEAQ. V lost 5 bases, J lost 1 base, and 16 bases stayed unmatched. CDR3 coding DNA: TGTGCCAGCAGCCCCCGGACTAGCGGGAGCACCATGCGCTTGAACACCGGGGAGCTGTTTTTT. Amino acids: CASSPRTSGSTMRLNTGELFF.

This clonotype was counted ten times or more. This chain joins TRBV5-5 and TRBJ2-5; no firm D call. The CDR3 contains 14 residues. Germline loops: CDR1 SGHKS, CDR2 YYEKEE (reference sequence). With 4 bases removed from V and 1 base from J, the gap between germline ends came to 11 bases. CDR3 sequence reads: CASSTRASQETQYF. CDR3 bases: TGTGCCAGCAGCACCCGGGCCTCCCAAGAGACCCAGTACTTC.

There are many counts of this clonotype. This chain connects TRBV27 to TRBJ1-5, with a tentative D call TRBD1 (6 bases). V gave up 2 bases and J gave up 3 bases, with 11 bases separating them. CDR1 and CDR2 (germline): MNHEY, SMNVEV (reference sequence). This CDR3 is built from 15 residues. As DNA, the CDR3 is TGTGCCAGCAGTTTAAGGCGGGGGCCCAATCAGCCCCAGCATTTT. This translates into CASSLRRGPNQPQHF.

This clonotype was observed many times. The V call is TRBV5-1, the J call TRBJ2-1; D not certain. With 0 bases removed from V and 10 bases from J, the gap between germline ends came to 17 bases. This CDR3 is built from 15 residues. The germline V gene has CDR1 SGHRS and CDR2 YFSETQ. This CDR3 reads CASSLGLDSVGEQFF. CDR3 nucleotide sequence: TGCGCCAGCAGCTTGGGACTCGACTCTGTCGGGGAGCAGTTCTTC.

This clonotype was seen many times. Germline and junction disagree at one end, which may indicate a read error. The chain uses TRBV24-1 and TRBJ2-2; D might be TRBD1 (6 bases). There are 18 residues in the CDR3. Germline V gene data show CDR1 as KGHDR and CDR2 as SFDVKD. The CDR3 reads CATSDSGTLTPNTGELFF. In DNA form, the CDR3 reads TGTGCCACCAGTGATTCCGGGACACTCACACCGAATACCGGGGAGCTGTTTTTT.

This clonotype was recorded many times. V is TRBV7-9 and J is TRBJ1-1, with D unclear. The CDR3 sequence is 14 residues long. Germline V gene data show CDR1 as SEHNR and CDR2 as FQNEAQ (reference sequence). The V and J ends lost 2 bases and 4 bases respectively, with 11 bases between them. The CDR3 DNA sequence: TGTGCCAGCAGCTTACAGGCGCGGGGCACTGAAGCTTTCTTT. Translated: CASSLQARGTEAFF.

The sample holds many counts of this clonotype. V gene TRBV7-2 combines with J gene TRBJ2-7; weak D call: TRBD2 (6 bases). The germline V gene encodes CDR1 SGHTA and CDR2 FQGNSA. This CDR3 region has 15 residues. The V and J ends lost 3 bases and 6 bases respectively, with 18 bases between them. The CDR3 is CASSLGLASSAEQYF. The CDR3 region has the DNA TGTGCCAGCAGCTTGGGCCTCGCCTCTAGCGCCGAGCAGTACTTC.

Here the CDR3 DNA reads TGCAGCGTTCGGGACTCCATCCACGAGCAGTACTTC. Protein product: CSVRDSIHEQYF. This sequence joins TRBV29-1 and TRBJ2-7; TRBD2 might be the D (6 bases). The V gene's germline CDR1 is SQVTM and CDR2 ANQGSEA. Trimming removed 5 bases at V and 5 bases at J, with 13 bases between. The CDR3 contains 12 residues.

This clonotype was picked up many times. In DNA, the CDR3 is TGTGCCAGCAAGGGGCAGGGACGGTTTTTCACAGATACGCAGTATTTT. Protein sequence: CASKGQGRFFTDTQYF. The chain links TRBV28 to TRBJ2-3, with D possibly called TRBD1 or TRBD2 (5 bases each). V was shortened by 7 bases and J by 2 bases, with 19 bases between the two germline ends. The CDR3 is 16 amino acids. Germline V CDR1 and CDR2: MDHEN, SYDVKM.

This clonotype was counted at least ten times. The CDR3 region has the DNA TGTGCCACTACCCCGGGGGTAATGAACACTGAAGCTTTCTTT. This translates into CATTPGVMNTEAFF. V usage is TRBV6-1 and J usage is TRBJ1-1; possibly TRBD1 for D (5 bases). Germline values: CDR1 MNHNS, CDR2 SASEGT. V was trimmed by 10 bases and J by 0 bases, leaving 15 bases between them. The CDR3 extends over 14 amino acids.

This clonotype was found many times. The chain links TRBV6-5 to TRBJ2-1, with 10 bases identical to TRBD2. Germline values: CDR1 MNHEY, CDR2 SVGAGI. V dropped 2 bases and J dropped 10; count of bases not matched to a gene: 8. The CDR3 has 15 amino acids. This CDR3 reads CASSYRLAGAGEQFF. CDR3 sequence (DNA): TGTGCCAGCAGTTACCGGCTAGCGGGAGCTGGAGAGCAGTTCTTC.

Ten or more counts support this clonotype. The chain joins TRBV18 to TRBJ2-3, with D possibly being TRBD1 (5 bases). The V end lost 3 bases, the J end lost 4 bases, and 8 bases lay between the germline ends. The CDR3 loop spans 13 amino acids. Germline CDR1 and CDR2: KGHSH and LQKENI. The CDR3 here is CASSPSGSDTQYF. In nucleotides, the CDR3 is TGTGCCAGCTCACCTTCAGGGTCAGATACGCAGTATTTT.

This clonotype was recorded many times. This sequence joins TRBV4-3 and TRBJ2-3; 11 bases fit TRBD2. Germline values: CDR1 LGHNA, CDR2 YSLEER. This CDR3 spans 15 amino acids. The junction had 9 bases not matched to a gene; V was cut back by 3 bases and J by 10 bases. The CDR3 DNA reads TGCGCCAGCAGCCAGACTAGCGGGGCGGAGGAGGCGCAGTATTTT. This encodes CASSQTSGAEEAQYF.

The V and J genes are TRBV18 and TRBJ2-2; D might be TRBD1 or TRBD2, each matching 5 bases. This CDR3 contains 14 residues. V shed 3 bases and J shed 8 bases, with 13 bases lying between them. Germline loops: CDR1 KGHSH, CDR2 LQKENI. The CDR3 protein is CASSPGTPRGELFF. For the CDR3, the DNA is TGTGCCAGCTCACCGGGGACCCCCCGAGGGGAGCTGTTTTTT.

This clonotype was counted at least ten times. The chain joins TRBV19 to TRBJ1-1; D is uncertain. Germline V CDR1 and CDR2: LNHDA, SQIVND (reference sequence). There are 14 residues in the CDR3. Trimming removed 5 bases at V and 3 bases at J, with 13 bases between. CDR3 in DNA: TGTGCCAGTAGTCTCCGGAGCGCTTACACTGAAGCTTTCTTT. It translates to CASSLRSAYTEAFF. The full variable domain, in which reference TRBV19 and TRBJ1-1 provide the parts outside the CDR3, is DGGITQSPKYLFRKEGQNVTLSCEQNLNHDAMYWYRQDPGQGLRLIYYSQIVNDFQKGDIAEGYSVSREKKESFPLTVTSAQKNPTAFYLCASSLRSAYTEAFFGQGTRLTVV.

The sample holds many counts of this clonotype. V and J are TRBV5-1 and TRBJ2-1; D might be TRBD1 (7 bases). The V end lost 6 bases, the J end lost 4 bases, and 23 bases lay between the germline ends. CDR3 length: 17 amino acids. Germline V gene lookup returns CDR1 SGHRS and CDR2 YFSETQ. This CDR3 is CASMPGSGDSTYNEQFF. Here the CDR3 DNA reads TGCGCCAGCATGCCCGGATCGGGGGACAGTACGTACAATGAGCAGTTCTTC.